The 3 T cell receptor beta chains listed next were all sequenced from one sample in a study of blood T cell repertoires in COVID-19. Profiled with immunoSEQ multiplex PCR; TCRdb holds only in-frame clones, not every one. The sample shows about 120,000 clones, around 80% of them seen only once. Material for sequencing was peripheral blood. These receptors all stem from a man aged 65 to 85 with active or convalescent COVID-19.

The chain employs TRBV14 and TRBJ2-1; TRBD2 might be the D (7 bases). CDR3 size: 15 residues. Germline V gene sequence: CDR1 SGHDN, CDR2 FVKESK. V was trimmed by 4 bases and J by 9 bases, leaving 19 bases between them. CDR3 nucleotides: TGTGCCAGCAGCCCCGGACTAGGGGGTGGCGGTGAGCAGTTCTTC. Its protein is CASSPGLGGGGEQFF.

This clone was observed a single time. The CDR3 sequence: CASSLLAGGPFNTGELFF. CDR3 nucleotide sequence: TGTGCCAGCAGCTTACTGGCGGGAGGGCCCTTTAACACCGGGGAGCTGTTTTTT. The gene calls are TRBV7-6 and TRBJ2-2; 9 bases map to TRBD2. Trimming cost V 2 bases and J 2 bases; bases outside gene matches: 9. The CDR3 has 18 residues. Germline CDR1 SGHVS, CDR2 FNYEAQ.

The chain uses TRBV5-6 and TRBJ1-6; D not certain. The CDR3 is made up of 16 amino acids. V lost 4 bases to trimming and J lost 5 bases, with 16 bases between them. CDR1 and CDR2 from the germline V gene are SGHDT and YYEEEE. CDR3 protein: CASSGRQGGNNSPLHF. The CDR3 bases are TGTGCCAGCAGCGGACGTCAAGGAGGGAATAATTCACCCCTCCACTTT. The whole variable domain, filled in from reference TRBV5-6 and TRBJ1-6, reads DAGVTQSPTHLIKTRGQQVTLRCSPKSGHDTVSWYQQALGQGPQFIFQYYEEEERQRGNFPDRFSGHQFPNYSSELNVNALLLGDSALYLCASSGRQGGNNSPLHFGNGTRLTVT.